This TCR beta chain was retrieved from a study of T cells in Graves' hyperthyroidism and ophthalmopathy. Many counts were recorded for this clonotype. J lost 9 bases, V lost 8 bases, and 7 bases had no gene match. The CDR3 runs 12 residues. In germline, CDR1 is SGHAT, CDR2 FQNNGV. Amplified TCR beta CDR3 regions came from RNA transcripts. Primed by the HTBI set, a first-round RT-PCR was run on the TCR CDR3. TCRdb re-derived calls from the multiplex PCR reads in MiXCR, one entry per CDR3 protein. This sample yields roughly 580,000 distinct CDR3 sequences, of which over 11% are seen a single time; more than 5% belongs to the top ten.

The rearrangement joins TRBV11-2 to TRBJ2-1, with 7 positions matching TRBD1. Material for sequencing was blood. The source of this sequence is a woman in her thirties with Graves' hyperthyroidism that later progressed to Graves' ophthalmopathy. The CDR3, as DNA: TGTGCCAGCGGGAGACAGGGAATTGAGCAGTTCTTC. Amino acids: CASGRQGIEQFF.